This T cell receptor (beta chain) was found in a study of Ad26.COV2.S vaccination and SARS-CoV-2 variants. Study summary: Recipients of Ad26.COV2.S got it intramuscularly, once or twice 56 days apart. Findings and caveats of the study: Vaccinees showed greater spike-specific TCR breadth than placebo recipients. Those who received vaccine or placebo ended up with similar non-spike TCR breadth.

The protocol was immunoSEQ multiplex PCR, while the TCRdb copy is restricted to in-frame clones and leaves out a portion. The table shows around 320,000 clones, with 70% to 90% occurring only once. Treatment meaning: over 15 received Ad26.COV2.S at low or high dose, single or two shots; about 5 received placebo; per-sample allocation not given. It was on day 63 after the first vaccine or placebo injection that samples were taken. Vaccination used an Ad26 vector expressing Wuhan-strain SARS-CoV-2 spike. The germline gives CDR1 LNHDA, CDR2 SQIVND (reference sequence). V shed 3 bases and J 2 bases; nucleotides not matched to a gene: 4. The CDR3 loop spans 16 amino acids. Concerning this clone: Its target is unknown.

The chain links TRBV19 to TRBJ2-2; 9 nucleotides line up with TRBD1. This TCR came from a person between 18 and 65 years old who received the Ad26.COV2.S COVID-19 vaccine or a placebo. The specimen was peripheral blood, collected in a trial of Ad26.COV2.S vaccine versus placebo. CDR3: CASSILQGANTGELFF. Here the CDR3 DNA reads TGTGCCAGTAGTATTCTACAGGGGGCCAACACCGGGGAGCTGTTTTTT.